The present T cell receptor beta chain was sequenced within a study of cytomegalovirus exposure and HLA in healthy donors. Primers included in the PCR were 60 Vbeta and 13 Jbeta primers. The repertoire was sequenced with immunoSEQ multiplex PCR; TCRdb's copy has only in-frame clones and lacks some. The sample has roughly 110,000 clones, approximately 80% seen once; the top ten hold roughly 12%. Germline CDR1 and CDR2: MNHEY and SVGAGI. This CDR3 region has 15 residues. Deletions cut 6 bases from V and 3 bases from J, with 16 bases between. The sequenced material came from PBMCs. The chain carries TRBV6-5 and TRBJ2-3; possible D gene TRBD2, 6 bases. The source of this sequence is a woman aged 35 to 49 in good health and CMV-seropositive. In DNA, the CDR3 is TGTGCCAGCAGGACGGGACTGATCCTTACAGATACGCAGTATTTT. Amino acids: CASRTGLILTDTQYF.